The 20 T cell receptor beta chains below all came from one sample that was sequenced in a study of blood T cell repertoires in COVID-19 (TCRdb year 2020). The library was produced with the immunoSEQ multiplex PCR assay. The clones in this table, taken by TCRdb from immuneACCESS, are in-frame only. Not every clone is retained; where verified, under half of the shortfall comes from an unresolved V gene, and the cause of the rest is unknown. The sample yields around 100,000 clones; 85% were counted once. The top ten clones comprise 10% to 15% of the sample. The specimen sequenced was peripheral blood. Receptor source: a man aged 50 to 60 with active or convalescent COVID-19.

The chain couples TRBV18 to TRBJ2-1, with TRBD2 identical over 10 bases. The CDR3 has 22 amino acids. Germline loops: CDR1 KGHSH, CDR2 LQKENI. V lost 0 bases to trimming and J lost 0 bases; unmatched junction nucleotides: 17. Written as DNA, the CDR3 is TGTGCCAGCTCACCACCGCCGGCAGGGGGAAGCGGGAGGGCCTTCTCCTACAATGAGCAGTTCTTC. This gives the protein CASSPPPAGGSGRAFSYNEQFF.

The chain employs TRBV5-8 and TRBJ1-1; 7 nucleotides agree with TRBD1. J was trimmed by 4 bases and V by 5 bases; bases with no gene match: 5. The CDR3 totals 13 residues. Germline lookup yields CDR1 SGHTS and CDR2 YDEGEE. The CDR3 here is CASRGGTVTEAFF. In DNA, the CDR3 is TGTGCCAGCAGAGGGGGCACAGTCACTGAAGCTTTCTTT.

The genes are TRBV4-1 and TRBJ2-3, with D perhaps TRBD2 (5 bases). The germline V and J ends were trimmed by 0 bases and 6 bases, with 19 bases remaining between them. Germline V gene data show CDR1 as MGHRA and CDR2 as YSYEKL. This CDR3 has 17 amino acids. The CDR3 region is CASSQDRGPLYGDTQYF. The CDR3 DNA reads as TGCGCCAGCAGCCAAGATAGAGGGCCGTTATATGGCGATACGCAGTATTTT.

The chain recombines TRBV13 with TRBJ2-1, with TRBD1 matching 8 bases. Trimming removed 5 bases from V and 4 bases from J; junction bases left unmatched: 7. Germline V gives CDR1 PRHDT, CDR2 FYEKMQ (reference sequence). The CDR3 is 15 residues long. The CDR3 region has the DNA TGTGCCAGCAGCGCCCGGACAGGGAGTTACAATGAGCAGTTCTTC. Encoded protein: CASSARTGSYNEQFF. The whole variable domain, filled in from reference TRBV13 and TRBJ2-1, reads AAGVIQSPRHLIKEKRETATLKCYPIPRHDTVYWYQQGPGQDPQFLISFYEKMQSDKGSIPDRFSAQQFSDYHSELNMSSLELGDSALYFCASSARTGSYNEQFFGPGTRLTVL.

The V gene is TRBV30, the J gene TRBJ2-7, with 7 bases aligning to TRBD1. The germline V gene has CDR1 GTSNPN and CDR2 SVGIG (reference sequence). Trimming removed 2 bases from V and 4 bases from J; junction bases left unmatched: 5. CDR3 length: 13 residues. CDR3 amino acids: CAWSRQGFYEQYF. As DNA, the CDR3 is TGTGCCTGGAGTCGACAGGGTTTTTACGAGCAGTACTTC.

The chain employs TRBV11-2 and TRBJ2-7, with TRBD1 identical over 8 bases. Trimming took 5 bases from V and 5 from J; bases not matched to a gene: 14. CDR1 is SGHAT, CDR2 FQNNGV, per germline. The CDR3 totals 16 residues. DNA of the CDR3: TGTGCCAGCAGCCGGCGCCACTACAGGGGGGAGAACGAGCAGTACTTC. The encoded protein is CASSRRHYRGENEQYF.

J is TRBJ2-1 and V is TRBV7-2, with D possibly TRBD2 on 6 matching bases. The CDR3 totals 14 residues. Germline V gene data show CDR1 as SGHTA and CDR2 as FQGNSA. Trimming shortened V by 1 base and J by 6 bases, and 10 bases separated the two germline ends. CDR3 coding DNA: TGTGCCAGCAGCTTAGGGCGGGGCTCCAATGAGCAGTTCTTC. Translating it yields CASSLGRGSNEQFF.

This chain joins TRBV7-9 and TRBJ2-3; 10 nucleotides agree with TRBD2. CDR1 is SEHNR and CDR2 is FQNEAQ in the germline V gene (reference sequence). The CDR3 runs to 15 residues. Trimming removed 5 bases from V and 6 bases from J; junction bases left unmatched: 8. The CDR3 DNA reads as TGTGCCAGCAGCAGTAGCGGGAGGTTGAGTGATACGCAGTATTTT. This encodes CASSSSGRLSDTQYF.

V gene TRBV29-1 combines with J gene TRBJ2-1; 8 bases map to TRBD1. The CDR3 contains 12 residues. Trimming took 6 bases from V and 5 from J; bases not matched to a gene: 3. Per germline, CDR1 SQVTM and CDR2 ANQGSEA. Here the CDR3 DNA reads TGCAGCGTGGACAGGGCAAACAATGAGCAGTTCTTC. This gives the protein CSVDRANNEQFF.

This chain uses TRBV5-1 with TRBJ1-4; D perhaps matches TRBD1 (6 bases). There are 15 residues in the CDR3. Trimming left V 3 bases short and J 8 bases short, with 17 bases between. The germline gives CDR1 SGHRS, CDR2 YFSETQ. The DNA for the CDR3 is TGCGCCAGCAGCTGGGGGGGCCAATCGGGCGAAAAACTGTTTTTT. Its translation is CASSWGGQSGEKLFF.

Here the CDR3 DNA reads TGTGCCAGCAGCGCGGAAGTTAACACTGAAGCTTTCTTT. It codes for CASSAEVNTEAFF. The rearrangement uses TRBV12-3 or TRBV12-4 and TRBJ1-1, with D unresolved. This CDR3 region has 13 residues. Trimming took off 6 bases at V and 2 bases at J, with 10 bases between the two ends.

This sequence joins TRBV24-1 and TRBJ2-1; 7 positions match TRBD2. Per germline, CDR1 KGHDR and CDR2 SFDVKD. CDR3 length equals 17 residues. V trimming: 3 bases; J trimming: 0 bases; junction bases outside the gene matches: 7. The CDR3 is CATSDVPSGSSYNEQFF. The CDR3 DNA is TGTGCCACCAGTGATGTACCTAGCGGCAGCTCCTACAATGAGCAGTTCTTC.

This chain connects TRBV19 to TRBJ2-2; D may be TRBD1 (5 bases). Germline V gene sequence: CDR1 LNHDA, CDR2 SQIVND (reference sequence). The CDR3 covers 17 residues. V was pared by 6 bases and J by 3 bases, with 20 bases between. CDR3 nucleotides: TGTGCCAGTAGCCACCCAAACAGGTATCAGGACACCGGGGAGCTGTTTTTT. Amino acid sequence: CASSHPNRYQDTGELFF.

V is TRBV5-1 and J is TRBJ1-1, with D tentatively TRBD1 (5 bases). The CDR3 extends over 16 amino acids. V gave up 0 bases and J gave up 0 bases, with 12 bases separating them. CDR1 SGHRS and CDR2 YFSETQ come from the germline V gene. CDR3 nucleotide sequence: TGCGCCAGCAGCTTGGGTGGGGCAGCAATGAACACTGAAGCTTTCTTT. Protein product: CASSLGGAAMNTEAFF.

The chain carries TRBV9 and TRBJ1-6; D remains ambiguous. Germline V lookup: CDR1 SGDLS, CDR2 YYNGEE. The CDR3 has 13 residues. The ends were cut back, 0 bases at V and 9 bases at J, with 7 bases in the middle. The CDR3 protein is CASSVVAGSPLHF. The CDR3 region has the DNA TGTGCCAGCAGCGTAGTGGCGGGTTCACCCCTCCACTTT.

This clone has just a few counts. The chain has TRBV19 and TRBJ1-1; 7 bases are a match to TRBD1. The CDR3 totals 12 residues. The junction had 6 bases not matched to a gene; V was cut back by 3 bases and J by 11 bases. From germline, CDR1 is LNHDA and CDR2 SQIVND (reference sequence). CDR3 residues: CASSILGTVAFF. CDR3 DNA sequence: TGTGCCAGTAGTATCCTAGGGACAGTGGCTTTCTTT.

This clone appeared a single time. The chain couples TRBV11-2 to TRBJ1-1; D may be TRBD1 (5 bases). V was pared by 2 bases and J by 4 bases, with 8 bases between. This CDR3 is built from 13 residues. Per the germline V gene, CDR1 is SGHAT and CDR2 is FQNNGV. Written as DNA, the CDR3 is TGTGCCAGCAGCTTACAGGGTGGCACTGAAGCTTTCTTT. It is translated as CASSLQGGTEAFF.

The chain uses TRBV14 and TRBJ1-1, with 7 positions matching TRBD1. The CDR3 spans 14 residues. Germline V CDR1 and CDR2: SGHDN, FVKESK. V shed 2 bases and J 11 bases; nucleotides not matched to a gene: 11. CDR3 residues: CASSQFNTGAGAFF. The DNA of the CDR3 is TGTGCCAGCAGCCAATTCAACACAGGGGCGGGGGCTTTCTTT.

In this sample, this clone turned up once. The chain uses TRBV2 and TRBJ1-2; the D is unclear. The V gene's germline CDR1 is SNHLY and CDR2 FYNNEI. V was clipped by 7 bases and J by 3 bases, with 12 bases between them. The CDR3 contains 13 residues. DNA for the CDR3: TGTGCCAGCAATCGGTACAGATACTATGGCTACACCTTC. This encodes CASNRYRYYGYTF.

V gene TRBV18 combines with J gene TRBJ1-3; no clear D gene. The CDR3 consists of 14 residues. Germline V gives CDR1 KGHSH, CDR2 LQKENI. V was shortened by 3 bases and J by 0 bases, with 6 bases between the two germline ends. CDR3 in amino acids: CASSPGISGNTIYF. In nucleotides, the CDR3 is TGTGCCAGCTCACCTGGCATCTCTGGAAACACCATATATTTT.